This entry describes one T cell receptor beta chain. This sample is drawn from a study of shared clonotypes between healthy human individuals. Looked up from germline, CDR1 is SGHNT and CDR2 is YENEEA. The CDR3 contains 16 residues. J gave up 4 bases and V 1 base, and 5 bases lay outside the gene matches. Repertoires were generated with immunoSEQ multiplex PCR, while TCRdb's copy carries only in-frame clones and drops some. This table holds approximately 2,000,000 clones, around 93% found once. All the donors were Caucasian adults who lived in Nashville, Tennessee. The clonotype was recovered from a young man in good health. Some clones in this sample may be carry-over from other donors' samples. The V and J genes are TRBV11-3 and TRBJ2-3; 10 bases agree with TRBD1. Material: naive CD4+ T cells from PBMCs. Stated subset: CD45RA+ positively selected. CDR3 residues: CASSLGDRGVPDTQYF. DNA of the CDR3: TGTGCCAGCAGCTTAGGGGACAGGGGAGTTCCAGATACGCAGTATTTT.